These 10 T cell receptor beta chains were sequenced from one sample in a study of metastatic and nonmetastatic thyroid tumors. Each patient went into thyroid surgery without having received any treatment. TCRdb re-analyzed the PCR reads using MiXCR. The sample carries over 25,000 clones, 16% recorded once. The source material was blood. The source of these receptors is a female donor with papillary thyroid cancer or a benign thyroid nodule (not recorded which). Some clones in this sample may be carry-over from other donors' samples.

This clone was seen at least ten times. The V gene is TRBV3-1, the J gene TRBJ1-6; no clear D gene. From germline, CDR1 is LGHDT and CDR2 YNNKEL (reference sequence). The V gene lost 4 bases and the J gene lost 6 bases, with 10 bases spanning the gap. The CDR3 is 14 amino acids. CDR3 coding DNA: TGTGCCAGCAGCCCTACAGAACCTAATTCACCCCTCCACTTT. Protein product: CASSPTEPNSPLHF.

The rearrangement links TRBV12-3 or TRBV12-4 to TRBJ1-1; maybe TRBD1 (6 bases). The V end lost 6 bases, the J end lost 3 bases, and 11 bases lay between the germline ends. The CDR3 has 13 residues. CDR3 DNA: TGTGCCAGCAGCCCTACAGGGTACACTGAAGCTTTCTTT. Translation: CASSPTGYTEAFF.

This clone was counted between two and nine times. The chain has TRBV27 and TRBJ2-7; TRBD2 aligns across 7 bases. From germline, CDR1 is MNHEY and CDR2 SMNVEV (reference sequence). The V gene end was trimmed by 3 bases and the J gene end by 6 bases; junction bases not matched to a gene: 11. The CDR3 is 15 residues long. The CDR3 is CASSLISGGASEQYF. CDR3 nucleotides: TGTGCCAGCAGTTTGATATCGGGAGGAGCTTCCGAGCAGTACTTC.

This clone was found a few times. This chain uses TRBV6-2 or TRBV6-3 with TRBJ2-3; the match to TRBD2 covers 7 bases. CDR1 is MNHEY, CDR2 SVGEGT, per germline. J was trimmed by 5 bases and V by 2 bases; bases with no gene match: 7. The CDR3 has 15 amino acids. CDR3 DNA: TGTGCCAGCAGTTACGGGGCGGGAGAAGGAGATACGCAGTATTTT. Translated: CASSYGAGEGDTQYF.

This clone appeared a few times. Without the conserved terminal phenylalanine or tryptophan, this CDR3 likely stems from a read error. This sequence joins TRBV6-1 and TRBJ1-3; maybe TRBD1 (5 bases). The V and J ends lost 10 bases and 0 bases respectively, with 13 bases between them. The V gene's germline CDR1 is MNHNS and CDR2 SASEGT. The CDR3 totals 14 residues. DNA for the CDR3: TGTGCCATCAGGGACGCTAGCTCTGGAAACACCATATATTCT. Its translation: CAIRDASSGNTIYS.

In the case of this clone: A much larger clone sits a single nucleotide away, making a read error possible. Other DNA sequences within the sample encode an identical CDR3. The chain joins TRBV9 to TRBJ2-1, with 10 bases identical to TRBD2. The J segment lost 8 bases and the V segment lost 4 bases, leaving 9 bases of the junction unmatched. Germline V gene sequence: CDR1 SGDLS, CDR2 YYNGEE. This CDR3 contains 15 residues. The CDR3 loop reads CASSPSGSGGDEQFF. In nucleotides, the CDR3 is TGTGCCAGCAGCCCTAGCGGGAGCGGGGGGGATGAGCAGTTCTTC.

This clone was found many times. Other DNA sequences in the sample encode the same CDR3. The CDR3 reads CASSSPRDSRTEAFF. The CDR3 nucleotides are TGTGCCAGCAGTTCGCCCCGGGACAGTAGGACTGAAGCTTTCTTT. The chain uses TRBV12-3 or TRBV12-4 and TRBJ1-1, with 7 bases aligning to TRBD1. The CDR3 sequence is 15 residues long. The V segment lost 4 bases and the J segment 5 bases; nucleotides outside the gene matches: 10.

V gene TRBV4-1 combines with J gene TRBJ2-7, with 9 bases that match TRBD1. The CDR3 runs to 18 residues. The V gene end was trimmed by 0 bases and the J gene end by 3 bases; junction bases not matched to a gene: 12. Germline CDR1 is MGHRA and CDR2 is YSYEKL. The CDR3 region has the DNA TGCGCCAGCAGCCAAGATCAGCACACAGGGGGCGATTACTACGAGCAGTACTTC. Translation: CASSQDQHTGGDYYEQYF.

The rearrangement links TRBV12-3 or TRBV12-4 to TRBJ2-7; 13 positions agree with TRBD2. Trimming removed 2 bases from V and 3 bases from J; junction bases left unmatched: 7. This CDR3 region has 17 residues. The CDR3 bases are TGTGCCAGCAGTTTATCCGTGACTAGCGGGAGGATCTACGAGCAGTACTTC. This codes for CASSLSVTSGRIYEQYF.

This clone showed up many times. The V and J genes are TRBV7-9 and TRBJ1-2; 7 positions match TRBD1. The CDR3 covers 13 residues. After removal of 5 bases from V and 5 bases from J, the junction contained 5 bases not matched to a gene. Germline CDR1 is SEHNR and CDR2 is FQNEAQ (reference sequence). The DNA of the CDR3 is TGTGCCAGCAGCCGGGACAGCCTATATGGCTACACCTTC. Protein: CASSRDSLYGYTF.